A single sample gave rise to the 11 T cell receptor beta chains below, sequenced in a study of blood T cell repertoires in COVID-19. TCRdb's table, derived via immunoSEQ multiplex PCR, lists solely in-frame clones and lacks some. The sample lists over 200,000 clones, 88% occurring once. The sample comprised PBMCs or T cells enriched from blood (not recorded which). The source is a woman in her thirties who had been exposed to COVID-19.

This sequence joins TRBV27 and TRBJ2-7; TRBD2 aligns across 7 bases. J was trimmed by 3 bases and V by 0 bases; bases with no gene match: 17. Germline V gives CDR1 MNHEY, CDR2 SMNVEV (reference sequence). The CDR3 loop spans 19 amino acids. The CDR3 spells CASSLSHIRRPGLSYEQYF. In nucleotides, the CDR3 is TGTGCCAGCAGTTTATCACATATCCGGCGGCCGGGACTAAGCTACGAGCAGTACTTC.

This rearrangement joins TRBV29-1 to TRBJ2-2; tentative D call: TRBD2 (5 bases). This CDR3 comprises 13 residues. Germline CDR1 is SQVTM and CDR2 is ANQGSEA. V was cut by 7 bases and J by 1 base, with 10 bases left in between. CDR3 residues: CSGLDWNTGELFF. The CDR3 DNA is TGCAGCGGTTTGGACTGGAACACCGGGGAGCTGTTTTTT.

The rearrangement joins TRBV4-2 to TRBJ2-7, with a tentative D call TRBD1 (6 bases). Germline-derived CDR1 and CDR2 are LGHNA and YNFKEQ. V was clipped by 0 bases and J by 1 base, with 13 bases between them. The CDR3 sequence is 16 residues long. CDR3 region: CASSQERGGPSYEQYF. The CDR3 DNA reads TGTGCCAGCAGCCAAGAGAGAGGGGGTCCGTCCTACGAGCAGTACTTC.

The CDR3 loop reads CATQRGSSYNEQFF. CDR3 nucleotide sequence: TGTGCCACCCAGCGGGGGAGCTCCTACAATGAGCAGTTCTTC. This chain joins TRBV2 and TRBJ2-1; 8 bases fit TRBD2. The germline CDR1 and CDR2 sequences are SNHLY and FYNNEI. The CDR3 runs 14 residues. The trim removed 10 bases at V and 0 bases at J, leaving 5 bases unmatched.

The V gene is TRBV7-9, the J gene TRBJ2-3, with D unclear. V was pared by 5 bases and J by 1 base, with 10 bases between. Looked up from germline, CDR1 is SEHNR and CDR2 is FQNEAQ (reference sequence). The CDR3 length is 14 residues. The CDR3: CASSHEFRTDTQYF. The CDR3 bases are TGTGCCAGCAGCCATGAGTTTCGCACAGATACGCAGTATTTT.

The CDR3 sequence is CASSLRGQAPGELFF. The CDR3 DNA sequence: TGCGCCAGCAGCTTGAGGGGGCAGGCCCCCGGGGAGCTGTTTTTT. The chain is built from TRBV5-1 and TRBJ2-2, with 7 bases fitting TRBD1. The CDR3 length is 15 residues. Germline V gene lookup returns CDR1 SGHRS and CDR2 YFSETQ. Trimming at V came to 1 base and at J to 6 bases, leaving 6 bases not matched to a gene.

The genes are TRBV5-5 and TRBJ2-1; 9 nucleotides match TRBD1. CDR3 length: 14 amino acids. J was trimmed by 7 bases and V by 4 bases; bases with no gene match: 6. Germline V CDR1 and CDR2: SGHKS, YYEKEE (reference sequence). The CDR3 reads CASSPGTGSNEQFF. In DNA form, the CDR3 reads TGTGCCAGCAGCCCAGGGACAGGGTCAAATGAGCAGTTCTTC.

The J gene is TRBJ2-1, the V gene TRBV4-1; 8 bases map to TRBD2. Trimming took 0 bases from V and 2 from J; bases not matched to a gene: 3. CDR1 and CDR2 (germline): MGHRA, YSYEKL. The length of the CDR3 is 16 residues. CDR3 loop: CASSQETSDTYNEQFF. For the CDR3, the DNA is TGCGCCAGCAGCCAAGAGACTAGCGACACCTACAATGAGCAGTTCTTC.

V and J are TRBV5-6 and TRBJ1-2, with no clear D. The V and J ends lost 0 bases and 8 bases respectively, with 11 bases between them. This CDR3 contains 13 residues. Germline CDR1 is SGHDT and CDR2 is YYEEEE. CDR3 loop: CASSLGRREGYTF. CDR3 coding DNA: TGTGCCAGCAGCTTGGGCAGGAGGGAAGGCTACACCTTC.

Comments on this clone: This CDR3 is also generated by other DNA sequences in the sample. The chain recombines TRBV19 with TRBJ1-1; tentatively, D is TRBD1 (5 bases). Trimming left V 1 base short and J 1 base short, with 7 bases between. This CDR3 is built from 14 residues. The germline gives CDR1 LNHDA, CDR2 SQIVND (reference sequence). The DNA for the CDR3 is TGTGCCAGTAGTATAGGCGACAGGAACACTGAAGCTTTCTTT. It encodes CASSIGDRNTEAFF.

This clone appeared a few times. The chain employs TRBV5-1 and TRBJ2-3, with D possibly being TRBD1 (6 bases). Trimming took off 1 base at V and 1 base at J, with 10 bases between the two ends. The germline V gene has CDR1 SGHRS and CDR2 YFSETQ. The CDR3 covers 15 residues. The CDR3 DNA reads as TGCGCCAGCAGCTTGTCACAGGGCCGCACAGATACGCAGTATTTT. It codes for CASSLSQGRTDTQYF.